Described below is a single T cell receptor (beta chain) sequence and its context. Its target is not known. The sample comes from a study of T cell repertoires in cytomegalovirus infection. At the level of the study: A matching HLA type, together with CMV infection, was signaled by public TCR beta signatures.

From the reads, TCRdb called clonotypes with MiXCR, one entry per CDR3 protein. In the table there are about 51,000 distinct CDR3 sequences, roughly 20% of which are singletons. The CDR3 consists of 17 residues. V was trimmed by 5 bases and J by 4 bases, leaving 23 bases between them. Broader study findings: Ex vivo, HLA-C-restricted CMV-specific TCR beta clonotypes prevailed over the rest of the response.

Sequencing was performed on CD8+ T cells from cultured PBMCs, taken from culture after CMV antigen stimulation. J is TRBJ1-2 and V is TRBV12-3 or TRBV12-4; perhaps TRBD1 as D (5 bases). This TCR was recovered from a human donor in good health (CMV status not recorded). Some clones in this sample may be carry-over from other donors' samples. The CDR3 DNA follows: TGTGCCAGCAGTACTCGTCCTCAGGGTCCCAGTCCCTATGGCTACACCTTC. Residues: CASSTRPQGPSPYGYTF.